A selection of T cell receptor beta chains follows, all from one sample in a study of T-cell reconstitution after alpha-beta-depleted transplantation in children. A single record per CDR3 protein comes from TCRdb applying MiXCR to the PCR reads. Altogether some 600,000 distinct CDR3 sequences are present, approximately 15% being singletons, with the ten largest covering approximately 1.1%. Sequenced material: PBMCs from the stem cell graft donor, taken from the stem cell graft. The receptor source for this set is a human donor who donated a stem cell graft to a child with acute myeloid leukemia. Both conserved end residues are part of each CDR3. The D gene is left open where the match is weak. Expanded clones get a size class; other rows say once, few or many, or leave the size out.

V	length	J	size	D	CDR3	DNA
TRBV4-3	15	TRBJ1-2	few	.	CASSQDRDYNYGYTF	TGCGCCAGCAGCCAAGACCGGGATTATAACTATGGCTACACCTTC
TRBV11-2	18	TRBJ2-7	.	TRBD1	CASSLGQGAGGRNYEQYF	TGTGCCAGCAGCTTAGGACAGGGGGCGGGCGGAAGGAATTACGAGCAGTACTTC
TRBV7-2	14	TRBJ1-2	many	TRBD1	CASSLAQGALGYTF	TGTGCCAGCAGCTTAGCCCAGGGGGCGCTTGGCTACACCTTC
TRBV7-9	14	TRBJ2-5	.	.	CASSLGSRLETQYF	TGTGCCAGCAGCCTAGGGTCTAGACTAGAGACCCAGTACTTC
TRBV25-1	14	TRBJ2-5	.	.	CASSEYVGLETQYF	TGTGCCAGCAGTGAATACGTGGGGCTAGAGACCCAGTACTTC
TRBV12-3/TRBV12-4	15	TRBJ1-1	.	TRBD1	CASGIQGARDTEAFF	TGTGCCAGCGGAATACAGGGGGCGCGGGATACTGAAGCTTTCTTT
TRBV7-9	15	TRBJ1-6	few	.	CASSLGTNLDSPLHF	TGTGCCAGCAGCCTCGGGACAAACTTAGACTCACCCCTCCACTTT
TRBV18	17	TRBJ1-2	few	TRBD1	CASSPPRTGRLNYGYTF	TGTGCCAGCTCACCACCACGGACAGGGAGGCTCAACTATGGCTACACCTTC
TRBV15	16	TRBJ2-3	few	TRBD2	CATSRDLRGAQDTQYF	TGTGCCACCAGCAGAGATCTGCGGGGGGCTCAAGATACGCAGTATTTT
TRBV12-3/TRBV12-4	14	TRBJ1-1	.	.	CASSFFPGLGEAFF	TGTGCCAGCAGTTTTTTTCCAGGTCTAGGTGAAGCTTTCTTT
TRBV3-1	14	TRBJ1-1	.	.	CASSQVPGSLEAFF	TGTGCCAGCAGCCAAGTACCAGGGAGTCTTGAAGCTTTCTTT
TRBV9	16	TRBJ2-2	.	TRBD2	CASSATSGGGTGELFF	TGTGCCAGCAGCGCCACTAGCGGGGGCGGAACCGGGGAGCTGTTTTTT
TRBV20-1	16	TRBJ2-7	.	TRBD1	CSARDQELQGAHKQYF	TGCAGTGCTAGAGATCAAGAGTTACAGGGGGCCCACAAGCAGTACTTC
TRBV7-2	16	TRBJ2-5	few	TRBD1	CASSFGQGGVQETQYF	TGTGCCAGCAGCTTCGGACAGGGGGGGGTCCAAGAGACCCAGTACTTC
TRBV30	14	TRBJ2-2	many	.	CAWTRYTNTGELFF	TGTGCCTGGACCCGGTATACGAACACCGGGGAGCTGTTTTTT
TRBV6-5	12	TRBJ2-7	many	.	CASWDTLYEQYF	TGTGCCAGCTGGGACACCCTCTACGAGCAGTACTTC
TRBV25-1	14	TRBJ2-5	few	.	CASSARGGGKTQYF	TGTGCCAGCAGTGCTCGCGGAGGGGGCAAGACCCAGTACTTC
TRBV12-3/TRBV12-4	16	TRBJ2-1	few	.	CASSLAPRVPYNEQFF	TGTGCCAGCAGTTTAGCCCCCAGGGTACCCTACAATGAGCAGTTCTTC
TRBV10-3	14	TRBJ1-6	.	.	CAISGGALNSPLHF	TGTGCCATCAGTGGAGGCGCCCTTAATTCACCCCTCCACTTT
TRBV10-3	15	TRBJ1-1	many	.	CAISESVWENTEAFF	TGTGCCATCAGTGAGTCAGTTTGGGAGAACACTGAAGCTTTCTTT
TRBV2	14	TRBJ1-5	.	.	CASRLSRDNQPQHF	TGTGCCAGCAGGTTAAGCAGGGACAATCAGCCCCAGCATTTT
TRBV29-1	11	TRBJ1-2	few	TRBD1	CSVGTGYGYTF	TGCAGCGTCGGGACAGGCTATGGCTACACCTTC
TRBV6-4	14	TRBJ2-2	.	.	CASSDSWLSGELFF	TGTGCCAGCAGTGACTCGTGGCTGAGCGGGGAGCTGTTTTTT
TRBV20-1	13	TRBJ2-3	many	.	CSARDKTGTKGYF	TGCAGTGCTAGAGACAAAACCGGGACAAAAGGGTATTTT
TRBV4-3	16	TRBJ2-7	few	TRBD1	CASSPSDRDGSYEQYF	TGCGCCAGCAGCCCATCGGACAGGGACGGCTCCTACGAGCAGTACTTC
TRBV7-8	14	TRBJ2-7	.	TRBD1	CASSPRDRVEEQYF	TGTGCCAGCAGCCCGCGAGACAGGGTGGAGGAGCAGTACTTC
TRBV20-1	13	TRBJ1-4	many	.	CSANRATNEKLFF	TGCAGTGCTAACCGGGCAACTAATGAAAAACTGTTTTTT
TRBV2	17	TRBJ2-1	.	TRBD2	CASRTSGLLFPFREQFF	TGTGCCAGCAGGACTAGCGGGCTCCTATTCCCTTTCAGGGAGCAGTTCTTC
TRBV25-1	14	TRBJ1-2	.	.	CASSDGVISYGYTF	TGTGCCAGCAGTGATGGGGTTATTAGCTATGGCTACACCTTC
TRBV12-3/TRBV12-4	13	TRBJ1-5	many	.	CASSFSEVQPQHF	TGTGCCAGCAGTTTTAGTGAGGTTCAGCCCCAGCATTTT
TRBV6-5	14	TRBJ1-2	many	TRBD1	CASSYGTGPYGYTF	TGTGCCAGCAGTTACGGGACAGGCCCTTATGGCTACACCTTC
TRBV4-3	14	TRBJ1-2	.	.	CASSQEWGERGYTF	TGCGCCAGCAGCCAAGAGTGGGGGGAACGCGGCTACACCTTC
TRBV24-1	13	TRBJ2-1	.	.	CATGFRDRNEQFF	TGTGCCACCGGTTTCAGGGATCGCAATGAGCAGTTCTTC
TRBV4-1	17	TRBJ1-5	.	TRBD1	CASSQDPTGESGWPQHF	TGCGCCAGCAGCCAAGATCCGACAGGGGAGTCCGGTTGGCCCCAGCATTTT
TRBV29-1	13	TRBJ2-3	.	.	CSVEESFTDTQYF	TGCAGCGTTGAAGAATCCTTCACAGATACGCAGTATTTT
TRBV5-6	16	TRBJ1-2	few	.	CASSPEEAGLLYGYTF	TGTGCCAGCAGCCCCGAAGAGGCGGGGCTCCTCTATGGCTACACCTTC
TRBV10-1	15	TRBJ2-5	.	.	CASSESAGGIETQYF	TGCGCCAGCAGTGAGTCGGCAGGGGGGATTGAGACCCAGTACTTC
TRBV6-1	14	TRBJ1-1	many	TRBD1	CASREIRGRAEAFF	TGTGCCAGCAGAGAGATTAGGGGGCGGGCTGAAGCTTTCTTT
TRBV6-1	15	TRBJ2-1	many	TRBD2	CASSAGGALANEQFF	TGTGCCAGCAGTGCCGGGGGGGCCCTAGCTAATGAGCAGTTCTTC
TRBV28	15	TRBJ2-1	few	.	CASSLTFRTYNEQFF	TGTGCCAGCAGTTTAACCTTCCGAACTTACAATGAGCAGTTCTTC